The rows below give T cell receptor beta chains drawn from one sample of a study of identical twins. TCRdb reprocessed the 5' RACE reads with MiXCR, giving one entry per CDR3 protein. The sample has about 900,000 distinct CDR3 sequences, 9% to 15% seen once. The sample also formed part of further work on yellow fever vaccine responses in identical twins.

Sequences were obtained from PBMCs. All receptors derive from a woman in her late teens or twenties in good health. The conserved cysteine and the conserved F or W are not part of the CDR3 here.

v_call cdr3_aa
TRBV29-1 SVRTHRVENEQF
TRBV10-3 ATQLAGSTDTQY
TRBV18 ASSPLMQETQY
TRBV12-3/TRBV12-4 ATQRGGRDTQY
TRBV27 ASSSRTPSNQPQH
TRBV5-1 ASSAGQQGQPQH
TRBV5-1 ASSFSRLAEETQY
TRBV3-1 ASSSRSGSNQPQH
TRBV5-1 ASSLETSGTFSYEQY
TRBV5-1 ASSYSGTDPYEQY
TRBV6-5 ASSYRGTGKNNEQF
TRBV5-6 ASSQRDTGKEKLF
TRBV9 ASSVELSGELF
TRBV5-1 ASSFSTGDTDTQY
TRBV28 ASSLSTSGTLYEQY
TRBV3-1 ASSQDWGENYQETQY
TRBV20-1 SARLGSGEFETQY
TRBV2 ASSAKLAGGTDTQY
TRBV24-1 ATSETRGGRQETQY
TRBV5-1 ASSEGTGQETQY
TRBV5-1 ASSYGPEWLDTQY
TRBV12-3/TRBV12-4 ASRRDGTSGYNEQF
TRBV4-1 ASSQDIRGAGGYT
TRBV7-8 ASSSGTSGSSEQY
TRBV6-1 ASSPMDTSSNYGYT
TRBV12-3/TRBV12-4 ASTKTGTDSYEQY
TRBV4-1 ASSQDPGTSGRNEQF
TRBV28 ASSITGVYTEAF
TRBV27 ASSLSGPYNEQF
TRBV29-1 SVDSSERTTDTQY
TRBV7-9 ASSLDGYT
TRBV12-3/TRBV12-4 ASSFSSSGGNNEQF
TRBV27 ASTRPGNTEAF
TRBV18 ASSRQGASDTQY
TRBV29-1 SVEEAVGYGYT
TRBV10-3 AISETPTGTSGDILSYEQY
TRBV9 ASSKSGGNSPLH
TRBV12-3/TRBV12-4 ASSRQGQTDTQY
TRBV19 ATIHGDTQY
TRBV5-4 ASYEQGAPNYGYT
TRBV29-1 SLGQWETQY
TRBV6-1 ASAVWTGGLGETQY
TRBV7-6 ASSRTSSNYNEQF
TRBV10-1 ASSESSSNEQF
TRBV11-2 ASSSDHRDTQY
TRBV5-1 ASSPPITANTGELF
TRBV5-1 ASSLREGLVLSNEQF
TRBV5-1 ASSRGTGGTGELF
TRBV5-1 ASSPSPVETQY
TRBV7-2 ASSLENRYSNQPQH
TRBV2 ASSEVETDSWDEQF
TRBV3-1 ASSQDVATGAGAF
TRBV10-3 AISLPLNEQF
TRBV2 ASSDRRETQY